This record covers a single TCR beta chain. Its target is not known. These data originate in a study of vaccination and CD4 T cells after COVID-19. Turning to the study itself: Investigators took post-vaccine samples a median 72 days after dose two, within a range of 14 to 241. Stimulation of the cells used overlapping spike peptide pools from SARS-CoV-2 and from the common cold coronaviruses HCoV-NL63, HCoV-OC43 and HCoV-229E. Regarding the study as a whole: Only relatively few convalescent patients were studied, and early post-infection timepoints were not analyzed.

Time point: late sampling 161 to 241 days after vaccination in three convalescent patients. Described treatment: roughly 10-day PBMC culture with coronavirus spike peptide pools or control peptides (ViraFEST assay). In germline, CDR1 is MDHEN, CDR2 SYDVKM. The CDR3 contains 15 residues. Trimming shortened V by 7 bases and J by 4 bases, and 17 bases separated the two germline ends. The study sequenced cultured CD4+ T cell DNA using the Oncomine TCR Beta short-read assay. Each CDR3 protein is one row after TCRdb ran MiXCR on the PCR reads. The sample lists around 25,000 distinct CDR3 sequences; less than 35% were seen once.

Sequences were derived from CD4+ T cells from blood, cultured in vitro, sampled about 7 months after SARS-CoV-2 vaccination. The genes are TRBV28 and TRBJ1-3; D is unresolved. The sequence was obtained from a human donor who had recovered from COVID-19. Written as DNA, the CDR3 is TGTGCCAGCAATCTCCCGGGCGGACGAGGAAACACCATATATTTT. Encoded protein: CASNLPGGRGNTIYF.